Presented here are 13 T cell receptor beta chains from one specimen sequenced in a study of response to subunit inactivated influenza vaccine. A single record per CDR3 protein comes from TCRdb applying MiXCR to the RT-PCR reads. The sample yields roughly 710,000 distinct CDR3 sequences, around 15% seen once. The sample consisted of PBMCs from blood, taken 14 days before vaccination. The source is a man aged 50 to 59 who received an inactivated influenza vaccine.

The genes are TRBV11-3 and TRBJ2-1, with D tentatively TRBD2 (6 bases). The germline V gene encodes CDR1 SGHNT and CDR2 YENEEA. This CDR3 region has 15 residues. Deletions cut 3 bases from V and 2 bases from J, with 11 bases between. The CDR3 protein is CASSLASDTYNEQFF. The CDR3 DNA is TGTGCCAGCAGCTTGGCTAGCGATACCTACAATGAGCAGTTCTTC.

This clonotype was counted a few times. CDR3 loop: CASRATGQGYTDTQYF. The DNA of the CDR3 is TGTGCCAGCAGGGCCACGGGACAGGGGTACACAGATACGCAGTATTTT. The V and J genes are TRBV6-1 and TRBJ2-3, with 10 bases fitting TRBD1. The CDR3 loop spans 16 amino acids. V gave up 6 bases and J gave up 2 bases; unmatched junction bases: 8. In germline, CDR1 is MNHNS, CDR2 SASEGT.

This clonotype appeared a few times. The chain carries TRBV7-2 and TRBJ2-5, with 8 bases aligning to TRBD1. The CDR3 consists of 14 residues. V lost 8 bases and J lost 1; bases outside the gene matches: 6. Germline V CDR1 and CDR2: SGHTA, FQGNSA. The CDR3 DNA reads as TGTGCCAGCGCTGCAGGGGGCTCCCAAGAGACCCAGTACTTC. Translation: CASAAGGSQETQYF.

CDR3 coding DNA: TGCAGTGCCACCGGAGGGGGGATGAACACTGAAGCTTTCTTT. The encoded protein is CSATGGGMNTEAFF. This chain uses TRBV20-1 with TRBJ1-1; maybe TRBD1 (6 bases). CDR1 DFQATT and CDR2 SNEGSKA come from the germline V gene (reference sequence). This CDR3 spans 14 amino acids. V was clipped by 6 bases and J by 0 bases, with 14 bases between them.

The chain employs TRBV5-1 and TRBJ2-7; perhaps TRBD2 as D (5 bases). This CDR3 comprises 14 residues. Between the trimmed V and J ends, which lost 5 bases and 0 bases, there was a span of 12 bases. Germline V gene data show CDR1 as SGHRS and CDR2 as YFSETQ. This CDR3 reads CASREGPSSYEQYF. The CDR3 nucleotides read TGCGCCAGCAGAGAGGGTCCTAGCTCCTACGAGCAGTACTTC.

This clonotype was seen a few times. This chain connects TRBV12-3 or TRBV12-4 to TRBJ1-3; weak D call: TRBD1 (5 bases). CDR3 length equals 17 residues. V shed 5 bases and J shed 4 bases, with 21 bases lying between them. DNA for the CDR3: TGTGCCAGCAGTCCCCGGGGCATCGACAGCTCCGGAAACACCATATATTTT. Protein sequence: CASSPRGIDSSGNTIYF.

This chain connects TRBV5-1 to TRBJ1-1; no firm D call. CDR3 length: 14 amino acids. Looked up from germline, CDR1 is SGHRS and CDR2 is YFSETQ. The ends were cut back, 6 bases at V and 2 bases at J, with 14 bases in the middle. The CDR3, as DNA: TGCGCCAGCAATCCGTCGGGGAGCAACACTGAAGCTTTCTTT. Encoded protein: CASNPSGSNTEAFF.

This clonotype has just a few counts. This sequence joins TRBV4-3 and TRBJ2-3; 7 bases align to TRBD1. This CDR3 is built from 15 residues. Germline V lookup: CDR1 LGHNA, CDR2 YSLEER. V lost 0 bases, J lost 3 bases, and 3 bases stayed unmatched. The CDR3 spells CASSQDKTGTDTQYF. The DNA of the CDR3 is TGCGCCAGCAGCCAAGATAAGACAGGGACAGATACGCAGTATTTT.

Ten or more counts support this clonotype. The rearrangement links TRBV20-1 to TRBJ2-1; the match to TRBD2 covers 7 bases. V shed 0 bases, J shed 6 bases, and the junction held 8 bases outside the gene matches. The CDR3 loop spans 15 amino acids. Per the germline V gene, CDR1 is DFQATT and CDR2 is SNEGSKA (reference sequence). In nucleotides, the CDR3 is TGCAGTGCTAGAGATTGGACTAGTATTTCCAATGAGCAGTTCTTC. It is translated as CSARDWTSISNEQFF.

As for this clonotype: One end of the junction does not line up with germline, which may come from a read error. The rearrangement links TRBV7-9 to TRBJ2-7; unclear D gene. Germline CDR1 SEHNR, CDR2 FQNEAQ (reference sequence). This CDR3 has 13 amino acids. Here the CDR3 DNA reads TGTGCCAGCAGCCTCCCGGGCCCCTACGAGCAGTGCTTC. Protein: CASSLPGPYEQCF.

The gene calls are TRBV12-3 or TRBV12-4 and TRBJ2-3; 12 nucleotides match TRBD2. The V gene end was trimmed by 7 bases and the J gene end by 4 bases; junction bases not matched to a gene: 3. CDR3 length equals 14 residues. The CDR3 reads CASIRLAGADTQYF. CDR3 in DNA: TGTGCCAGCATCAGACTAGCGGGAGCAGATACGCAGTATTTT.

This clonotype was seen more than once but under ten times. This chain links TRBV5-1 with TRBJ2-4; no clear D. V was pared by 0 bases and J by 2 bases, with 12 bases between. This CDR3 contains 16 residues. CDR1 and CDR2 from the germline V gene are SGHRS and YFSETQ. The CDR3 spells CASSLAGARSKNIQYF. CDR3 in DNA: TGCGCCAGCAGCTTGGCTGGTGCGCGATCCAAAAACATTCAGTACTTC.

The sample holds many counts of this clonotype. V and J are TRBV27 and TRBJ2-5; a possible D gene is TRBD1 (6 bases). The length of the CDR3 is 16 residues. Per germline, CDR1 MNHEY and CDR2 SMNVEV (reference sequence). V dropped 5 bases and J dropped 0 bases, with 16 bases sitting between them. The chain's CDR3 is CASSKWGHLDQETQYF. DNA for the CDR3: TGTGCCAGCAGTAAATGGGGACACCTGGACCAAGAGACCCAGTACTTC.